These 12 T cell receptor beta chains originate from one sample sequenced in a study of blood T cell repertoires in COVID-19 (dated by TCRdb to about 2020). Receptors were amplified or captured by the immunoSEQ multiplex PCR assay. Not all clones reach the TCRdb copy of this immuneACCESS table, which keeps in-frame sequences only. Checked studies attribute under half of the gap to unresolved V genes and leave the rest unexplained. The sample table lists a few hundred thousand clones, 91% of them with a count of one. Just over 0.85% of the sample comes from the top ten. The sequencing input was PBMCs or T cells enriched from blood (not recorded which). The source is a middle-aged woman who had been exposed to COVID-19.

J is TRBJ2-7 and V is TRBV7-9, with 9 bases that match TRBD2. Germline CDR1 and CDR2: SEHNR and FQNEAQ (reference sequence). The CDR3 is 19 amino acids. V shed 6 bases and J 2 bases; nucleotides not matched to a gene: 20. CDR3 coding DNA: TGTGCCAGCAGATCAGCGCATAGCGGGAGAACCAGCCGGACCTACGAGCAGTACTTC. Translating it yields CASRSAHSGRTSRTYEQYF.

This clone has just one count. The chain employs TRBV2 and TRBJ2-2; D is unresolved. This CDR3 spans 13 amino acids. V lost 7 bases, J lost 4 bases, and 10 bases lay in between. CDR1 and CDR2 (germline): SNHLY, FYNNEI. The chain's CDR3 is CASKSTSTGELFF. In DNA form, the CDR3 reads TGTGCCAGCAAATCGACAAGCACCGGGGAGCTGTTTTTT.

About this clone itself: Mismatch with germline at one junction end may stem from a read error. This chain links TRBV7-7 with TRBJ2-2, with D hard to call. The CDR3 is made up of 14 amino acids. Germline assignment: CDR1 SSHAT and CDR2 FNYEAQ (reference sequence). CDR3 region: CASRYGSGTGELFF. The CDR3 region has the DNA TGTGCTAGCAGATATGGTTCGGGCACCGGGGAGCTGTTTTTT.

The chain carries TRBV29-1 and TRBJ2-1; tentatively, D is TRBD1 (7 bases). The CDR3 extends over 21 amino acids. V lost 0 bases, J lost 2 bases, and 29 bases lay in between. Germline CDR1 SQVTM, CDR2 ANQGSEA. CDR3 amino acids: CSVEDLRGLSSEQGTYNEQFF. CDR3 nucleotides: TGCAGCGTTGAAGATCTTCGGGGACTCTCTTCGGAACAGGGGACCTACAATGAGCAGTTCTTC.

The J gene is TRBJ2-1, the V gene TRBV3-1 (or the pseudogene TRBV3-2); D might be TRBD2 (6 bases). CDR1 is LGHDT, CDR2 YNNKEL, per germline (reference sequence). The CDR3 consists of 14 residues. V was clipped by 4 bases and J by 4 bases, with 11 bases between them. The CDR3 spells CASSLRDLYNEQFF. In DNA, the CDR3 is TGTGCCAGCAGCCTCCGGGACTTATACAATGAGCAGTTCTTC.

The chain carries TRBV2 and TRBJ1-2; the match to TRBD1 covers 9 bases. Germline V lookup: CDR1 SNHLY, CDR2 FYNNEI. This CDR3 region has 14 residues. With V trimmed by 6 bases and J by 4 bases, 6 bases remained unmatched. CDR3 nucleotides: TGTGCCAGCAGAGCGACAGGGGGGAGCTATGGCTACACCTTC. Its protein is CASRATGGSYGYTF.

The rearrangement joins TRBV4-1 to TRBJ2-3; tentative D call: TRBD2 (5 bases). This CDR3 comprises 15 residues. Germline V lookup: CDR1 MGHRA, CDR2 YSYEKL. V was cut by 4 bases and J by 5 bases, with 16 bases left in between. The CDR3 loop is CASSPSLLVQDTQYF. Here the CDR3 DNA reads TGCGCCAGCAGCCCATCCCTACTAGTACAAGATACGCAGTATTTT.

The chain couples TRBV6-5 to TRBJ2-1; 10 bases match TRBD2. After removal of 6 bases from V and 7 bases from J, the junction contained 9 bases not matched to a gene. The CDR3 spans 15 residues. The germline V gene has CDR1 MNHEY and CDR2 SVGAGI. CDR3 in DNA: TGTGCCAGCAGATTTCTAGCGGGAGCGGGGAATGAGCAGTTCTTC. As protein: CASRFLAGAGNEQFF.

Notes on this clone: The same CDR3 arises from other DNA sequences in this sample as well. The chain joins TRBV5-1 to TRBJ2-5; no firm D call. Germline CDR1 SGHRS, CDR2 YFSETQ. This CDR3 region has 13 residues. V gave up 0 bases and J gave up 4 bases, with 7 bases separating them. The CDR3 region is CASSLGPRETQYF. The CDR3 DNA follows: TGCGCCAGCAGCTTGGGCCCCAGAGAGACCCAGTACTTC.

V and J are TRBV10-1 and TRBJ2-1, with 9 bases identical to TRBD1. This CDR3 has 15 residues. Germline values: CDR1 WNHNN, CDR2 SYGVQD (reference sequence). Trimming took 3 bases from V and 7 from J; bases not matched to a gene: 7. As DNA, the CDR3 is TGCGCCAGCAGTGACCCTGGACAGGGGTCAAATGAGCAGTTCTTC. Translation: CASSDPGQGSNEQFF.

The V and J genes are TRBV19 and TRBJ1-1; 8 positions match TRBD1. The CDR3 totals 14 residues. CDR1 LNHDA and CDR2 SQIVND come from the germline V gene (reference sequence). V dropped 4 bases and J dropped 4; count of bases not matched to a gene: 5. In DNA form, the CDR3 reads TGTGCCAGTAGTACAACAGGGGGGGGCACTGAAGCTTTCTTT. Its translation is CASSTTGGGTEAFF.

The V gene is TRBV10-3, the J gene TRBJ2-7, with D possibly TRBD2 on 6 matching bases. This CDR3 is 15 amino acids long. The V gene's germline CDR1 is ENHRY and CDR2 SYGVKD. The V gene lost 6 bases and the J gene lost 1 base, with 16 bases spanning the gap. The CDR3 reads CAIRRAWDFSYEQYF. For the CDR3, the DNA is TGTGCCATCAGGAGAGCTTGGGACTTTTCCTACGAGCAGTACTTC.